This TCR beta chain was observed in a study of shared clonotypes between healthy human individuals (dated by TCRdb to the early 2020s). Concerning the study at large: A couple of women and a few men aged 18 to 49 years were included in the cohort. For each donor, CD4 naive and CD4 memory were each run on three plates, CD8 naive on two plates, and CD8 memory on one plate. To estimate repertoire size and how much clonotypes are shared between individuals, the study performed deep sequencing of blood TCR repertoires from a few healthy adults. To increase sequencing depth and limit assay-specific biases, TCR repertoire library preparation and sequencing were carried out by different laboratories using diverse techniques. Between about 0.9 and 9 billion PBMCs per donor were obtained by leukapheresis. The paper's findings and limits, for the study overall: The small number of donors limited the genetic and exposure-history diversity represented. Estimated clonotype richness was generally larger for naive than for memory subsets. Sampling was restricted to blood, and TCR repertoires in tissue are likely to differ from TCR repertoires in blood. Pairwise subsampling indicated that sequencing depth was expected to affect the degree of clonotype sharing among donors. Clonotypes shared by all four sorted-subset donors showed higher generation probabilities than non-shared clonotypes. Across a handful of donors, around 5.4% of naive CD4, roughly 3.8% of naive CD8, 2.3% of memory CD4, and over 0.35% of memory CD8 clonotypes were shared. Even with the large sequencing depth, rarefaction of the sorted-subset datasets indicated that sequencing was incomplete.

Using the deep immunoSEQ assay, TCR CDR3 regions were amplified from genomic DNA by multiplex PCR. Extracted genomic DNA from each cell subset was spread evenly across all wells of several immunoSEQ 96-well plates, with each plate serving as a replicate. For sorted subsets, around 200 ng genomic DNA, equal to some 30,000 T cell genomes, was loaded into each replicate PCR. Purified libraries were quantified with a Qubit 3.0 fluorometer, sized on a Bioanalyzer 2100, and re-quantified with the KAPA Library Quantification kit. A separate single-read 150-cycle Illumina NextSeq 550 flow cell was used to sequence each immunoSEQ 96-well plate. In the source study's methods: Because only junctional sequences without quality scores were contained in the immunoSEQ output, filtering matching that applied to full-length reads could not be performed. To assign V/J genes and CDR3, sequences were annotated using PyIR, a Python wrapper for IgBLAST v1.9, with IMGT germline references. Reads were removed for weak V/J assignments (E-value above 1e-6), missing CDR3, stop codons, out-of-frame junctions, or ambiguous translated residues. V3J clonotypes were defined as sequences sharing an identical inferred V gene, J gene, and CDR3 amino acid sequence. The percentage overlap between two repertoires was calculated by dividing the number of shared unique clonotypes by the size of the smaller repertoire. Repertoire richness was assessed with RTK rarefaction, the Chao1 estimator, and Recon v2.1 estimates of unobserved clonotypes. OLGA was used to compute generation probabilities for all TCRbeta clonotypes that the gDNA method yielded from several donors. In its TCRdb copy, this immuneACCESS table keeps in-frame sequences only and misses some clones. Where compared with another copy, unresolved V genes explain less than half of these, and the others have no known cause. V and J calls and clone size are as listed in that table; D and trimming were resolved from the DNA. A total of more than 2 million clones appear in this sample, 85% to 95% of them only once. The biggest ten clones account for around 1.7% of the sample.

CD8 naive samples consisted of CD45RO-negative cells that were positively selected for CCR7, yielding a CD45RA+CCR7+ population without TemRA cells. Healthy HIV-negative adults with no recently reported acute infections or vaccinations were included as donors. Every donor was a Caucasian adult living in Nashville, Tennessee, USA. Blood was collected by leukapheresis, and PBMCs were isolated by Ficoll-Histopaque density gradient centrifugation and then cryopreserved in liquid nitrogen vapor phase. Purity and quantity of every magnetically sorted T cell population were checked by analytical flow cytometry. From each sorted fraction, genomic DNA was isolated and quantified by UV absorbance on a Nanodrop 2000c. Turning to this clone: This clone's antigen is unknown. The sample holds no much larger clone one base away, and base qualities are not on file.

The CDR3 holds 16 amino acids from the cysteine to the phenylalanine. The read is trimmed to its CDR3 DNA, 48 bases read in frame from base 1. Taken from the germline V gene, the CDR1 and CDR2 loops are SGHVS and FQNEAQ. At the junction V is shortened by 5 bases and J by 1 base; bases outside the gene matches: 7. Source material: naive CD8+ T cells from PBMCs. The cell subset or site label, as the study defines it: CD45RA+CCR7+. The sequence was collected from a man between 18 and 35 years old in good health. Some clones in this sample may be carry-over from other donors' samples. This receptor chain uses TRBV7-8 and TRBJ2-1; 8 middle bases align to TRBD2. The bases read TGTGCCAGCAGCCCGGTGGCGGGGGGATCCTACAATGAGCAGTTCTTC. Its product reads: CASSPVAGGSYNEQFF.